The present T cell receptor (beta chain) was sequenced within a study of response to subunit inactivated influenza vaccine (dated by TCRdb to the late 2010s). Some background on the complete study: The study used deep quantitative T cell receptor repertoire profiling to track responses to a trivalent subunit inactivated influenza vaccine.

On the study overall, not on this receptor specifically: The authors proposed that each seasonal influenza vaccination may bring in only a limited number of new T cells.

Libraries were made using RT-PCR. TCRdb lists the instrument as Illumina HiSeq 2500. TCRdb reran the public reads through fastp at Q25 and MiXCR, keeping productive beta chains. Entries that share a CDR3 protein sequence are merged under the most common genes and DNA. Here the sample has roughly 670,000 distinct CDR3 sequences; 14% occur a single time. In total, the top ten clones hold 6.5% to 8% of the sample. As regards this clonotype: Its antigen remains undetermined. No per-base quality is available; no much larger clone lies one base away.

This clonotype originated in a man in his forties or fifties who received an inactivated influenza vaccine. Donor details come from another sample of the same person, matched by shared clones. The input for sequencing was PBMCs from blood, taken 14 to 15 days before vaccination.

The sequenced DNA: TGCGCCAGCAGCTTGGGAGGCACGGCGGAGACCCAGTACTTC. Protein translation: CASSLGGTAETQYF. Recombination connected TRBV5-1 to TRBJ2-5, with the D gene too uncertain to name. V is reduced by 0 bases and J by 5 bases, leaving a spacing of 11 bases between them. Counted from cysteine to phenylalanine, this CDR3 has 14 amino acids. Only CDR3 DNA is held: 42 bases, read in frame from base 1. CDR1 SGHRS and CDR2 YFSETQ were looked up in the germline V gene.